This T cell receptor beta chain was captured by sequencing in a study of cytomegalovirus exposure and HLA in healthy donors (dated by TCRdb to about 2017). With respect to the entire study: An earlier analysis of fewer than 750 of the donors reported under 300 Gb of sequence data and 90 million to 120 million unique TCR beta sequences obtained from 180 million or so T cells. Approximately 300 gigabases of sequencing data and some 85 million unique TCR sequences were included in an early release covering roughly 600 HLA-typed donors. Of the roughly 400 genotyped donors, about 80% fell in the genetic ancestry cluster associated with self-reported Caucasian donors. The study aimed to test whether cataloging public T cell receptors could reveal signatures of past pathogen exposure. The T cell repertoires of 670 or so subjects were profiled by immunosequencing and related to cytomegalovirus serostatus. Along with the approximately 700-subject first cohort, a separate validation cohort of about 110 different subjects was used. High-throughput TCR immunosequencing, statistical association of individual TCRs with disease status, and machine learning were combined to predict cytomegalovirus infection status. In a later analysis, previously published TCR beta repertoires from 666 donors were re-analyzed and high-resolution HLA genotyping was added so that TCR occurrence patterns could be studied. The later analysis used no new phenotypic data to find candidate immune exposures, relying instead on TCR beta sequences and their occurrence across donors. An earlier analysis of around 580 of the donors used high-throughput TCR beta sequencing to judge whether each TCR beta V gene segment behaved as functional or pseudogenic. Donor age, sex, ethnicity and CMV serostatus were compiled alongside the repertoire data. A later genetic analysis used genome-wide SNP genotypes for about 65% of the roughly 670 donors, treating that subset as a discovery cohort. All discovery cohort repertoires had been generated using a single sequencing platform. Both class I and class II loci were covered by HLA typing, at four-digit resolution. Typing coverage varied by locus: roughly 629-630 donors for A, B, C, DRB1 and DQB1; roughly 510 for DQA1; more than 600 for DPA1; roughly 450 for DPB1. Several DR-DQ haplotypes were handled as single units for association and clustering because linkage in the cohort was strong. Among 300 to 450 genotyped donors of the cohort, an average of around 240,000 unique TCR beta nucleotide sequences were sequenced per donor, roughly 18% of them non-productive.

From a lookup of the germline V gene, CDR1 and CDR2 are SQVTM and ANQGSEA. The CDR3 starts with the cysteine, ends with the phenylalanine, and has 15 residues. Only CDR3 DNA remains: 45 bases, in frame from the first base. Regarding this clone: It lacks a known antigen. Germline is not matched at one junction end, which may reflect a read error. Other DNA sequences in this specimen translate into the identical CDR3.

The cohort comprised 710 or so healthy bone marrow donors. All cohort members were sampled while nominally healthy, although unrecorded immune exposures were likely present. The donor tested CMV seronegative and was one of the 352 seronegative cohort members. Every donor gave a peripheral blood sample, and the peripheral blood mononuclear cells from that sample were used for TCR beta sequencing. Genomic DNA was extracted from the blood cell samples with the Qiagen DNeasy Blood Extraction Kit. The library was produced with the immunoSEQ multiplex PCR assay. For the multiplex PCR, a mixture combining 60 forward primers for TCR Vbeta segments and 13 reverse primers for TCR Jbeta segments was used. Amplification of the CDR3 region of rearranged TCR beta genes was performed with a multiplex PCR assay on genomic DNA. On the Illumina HiSeq System, the amplified TCR beta libraries were sequenced as 87-base-pair reads. As for the authors' bioinformatics: In a later analysis, some 80 million unique TCR beta chains were counted across the approximately 640 repertoires, and some 10 million of these chains were shared by at least two donors. Raw reads were error-corrected and collapsed into unique sequences with a nearest-neighbor algorithm that merged closely related sequences to remove PCR and sequencing errors. CDR3 sequences were aligned to IMGT reference sequences to assign V, D and J gene segments. For a sequence to be retained, a match of at least six nucleotides to both a V gene segment and a J gene segment was required. A rearrangement counted as productive if the CDR3 had no stop codons and remained in frame with V and J, and every other rearrangement counted as non-productive. Following IMGT convention, CDR3 was defined as the stretch from the second conserved V-encoded cysteine up to the conserved J-encoded phenylalanine. The earlier analysis of 587 of the donors excluded sequences that lacked an unambiguous match to a single V gene segment. In an earlier analysis of 587 of the donors, a V segment was called functional when productive rearrangements were above 56.7%, and segregating when the standard deviation between donors exceeded 5%. A statistical classification framework was built for diagnosing cytomegalovirus status from the catalog of TCR beta chain sequences. A later analysis assigned V and J genes by comparing TCR nucleotide sequences with IMGT/GENE-DB human TR gene sequences. The TCRdist pipeline was used in a later analysis to assign CDR3 sequences and most-parsimonious VDJ recombination scenarios. In a later analysis, each TCR beta chain was defined by its CDR3 amino acid sequence together with its V-gene family, and reads lacking a unique V-gene family were excluded. As a way to deal with suspected cross-contamination and a sequencing artifact, a later analysis dropped 592 nucleotide sequences that were highly shared and had low generation probability. In a later analysis, a clonal expansion index for each public chain was calculated from normalized within-repertoire ranks of inferred template counts. In a later analysis, generation probabilities were computed with a VDJ recombination model fitted to out-of-frame rearrangements, and the resulting probabilities were checked against IGoR. In a later analysis, hypergeometric tests were used to score TCR-TCR, TCR-HLA and TCR-CMV co-occurrence, with a repertoire-size bias correction applied to TCR pairs. False discovery rates were estimated in a later analysis by permuting HLA or CMV assignments 20 times. In a later analysis, co-occurring TCRs were grouped with DBSCAN, and TCRdist sequence similarity was added when clustering was performed within HLA-allele-positive subsets. For co-occurrence clustering, repertoires with fewer than 30,000 or more than 120,000 public chains were excluded, along with about five repertoires with anomalous nucleotide sharing. TCRdb re-hosts the immuneACCESS table, in-frame sequences only. Its copies lack some clones; in the studies checked, an unresolved V gene accounts for under half of them, and the cause for the rest is not known. The V and J calls and the clone size are those of that table, but D and trimming were determined from the DNA. This sample lists 120,000 or so clones; roughly 77% were detected once. The ten largest account for approximately 2% of the sample.

Broad study findings and their caveats: A later analysis associated 15,000 to 20,000 TCR beta sequences with specific HLA alleles at a false discovery rate of 0.05. According to a later analysis, TCR association rates differed among HLA loci, with DRB1 alleles showing the most associated TCRs and HLA-C alleles showing the fewest. Across donors, most TCR sequences were observed very rarely, whereas some public TCRs were present in many individuals. According to a later genetic analysis, donors in an Asian-associated ancestry cluster had fewer N-insertions in productive TCRs than the approximately 700-donor mean. Sequencing depth was assumed to be roughly uniform across donors in the presence/absence analyses, though that assumption may not hold. In a later analysis, HLA-associated TCR beta chains were found to be more clonally expanded and to have lower generation probabilities than equally common non-associated chains. A later analysis reported that several top co-occurrence clusters appeared linked to parvovirus B19, influenza, CMV and Epstein-Barr virus. When HLA alleles, especially DR and DQ, strongly co-occurred, attributing TCR associations to individual alleles was difficult. A further reported finding was that TCR beta sequences accurately predicted the HLA-A and HLA-B alleles for most subjects in the first cohort. The 87-base-pair reads could not distinguish some IMGT-functional V segments, including TRBV6-2 and TRBV6-3, so those segments were excluded. Correlated functional status among segregating V segments might be attributable to linkage disequilibrium, but an unknown experimental factor could not be ruled out. Seventeen rarely observed V segments, including chromosome 9 orphons, were excluded from the earlier analysis of some 590 of the donors because counts were too low. A few of the identified cytomegalovirus-associated TCR beta chains were confirmed in vitro to be specific for cytomegalovirus antigens. In both the original and validation cohorts, the classifier was reported to diagnose cytomegalovirus status with high specificity and sensitivity. Broadly in line with IMGT annotations, most TCR beta V segments showed up in productive rearrangements about 90% or about 30% of the time in an earlier analysis of 450 to 600 of the donors. CMV serostatus was the only immune exposure information available for the cohort. This cohort had only TCR beta chains sequenced, and the lack of alpha or paired-chain data limited which features could be detected. A total of 164 TCR beta chains were listed by the study as associated with cytomegalovirus. According to a later analysis, most CMV-associated TCR beta chains appeared to be HLA-restricted, and the HLA associations seemed to be driven largely by CMV exposure. V-gene and J-gene trimming of TCR beta chains was associated with a missense DCLRE1C variant in a later genetic analysis, and the association was replicated in an independent cohort. Because some donors lacked HLA typing at each locus, the association tests relied only on the typed subset. The sequencing pipeline was judged likely to have produced a cluster of highly shared sequence variants as a technical artifact. The authors suggested that the approach could potentially be extended to other disease states and immunological phenotypes.

The material sequenced was PBMCs. Recombination joined TRBV29-1 with TRBJ2-7; a stretch of 10 junction bases matches TRBD1. The receptor's source is a man aged 35-49 years in good health and CMV-seronegative. The CDR3 region: CSVDARDRGYYEQYF. The DNA is as follows: TGCAGCGTTGATGCCCGGGACAGGGGATACTACGAACAGTACTTC.